This TCR beta chain was identified in a study of blood T cell repertoires in COVID-19. Study details: Samples of COVID-19 (acute and convalescent) were obtained from the United States, Italy and Spain.

In the original workflow: Amplifying reference gene primers gave estimates of nucleated cell counts. Libraries were prepared by immunoSEQ multiplex PCR; TCRdb keeps only in-frame clonotypes and omits some of them. The V and J calls and clone size were taken over from that table, and D and trimming were inferred from the DNA. The table includes some 390,000 clones, about 89% detected once. Germline V CDR1 and CDR2: MGHRA, YSYEKL. There are 18 residues in the CDR3. V was pared by 0 bases and J by 3 bases, with 9 bases of the junction left unmatched. The chain joins TRBV4-1 to TRBJ1-1; 11 bases map to TRBD1. The sequenced material came from peripheral blood. The TCR comes from a woman aged 60-75 years with COVID-19, enrolled during active disease. The CDR3 loop reads CASSQDFPGQGADTEAFF. CDR3 in DNA: TGCGCCAGCAGCCAAGACTTCCCCGGACAGGGGGCGGACACTGAAGCTTTCTTT.